Described below is a single TCR beta chain sequence and its context. What it binds is unknown. The data are from a study of human T cells and chemical hapten exposure. For the study at large: It was small differences in pooled library volume that mainly caused per-sample TCR yields to vary.

The authors' processing: Between about 23,224 and 750,000 TCRs appeared in each sample, and the median stood at 95,638. TCRdb reprocessed the RACE reads via MiXCR and lists one record per CDR3 protein. The V and J calls come from TCRdb's annotation, not from the publication. The sample records some 250,000 distinct CDR3 sequences, around 7.3% being singletons. CDR3 size: 17 residues. V was shortened by 1 base and J by 2 bases, with 16 bases between the two germline ends. Germline V gene sequence: CDR1 SGHAT, CDR2 FQNNGV. As to time point: pre-sensitization, week 0. This sample's treatment: therapeutic diphenylcyclopropenone sensitization with weekly scalp DPC. Blood sampling occurred before each patch-test application. Whole-study findings and limits: No shift was seen in TCRs above 1 in 1000 frequency with DPC sensitization.

The chain couples TRBV11-2 to TRBJ2-3, with D tentatively TRBD1 (6 bases). Sequences were derived from whole blood, sampled in connection with sensitization to the hapten diphenylcyclopropenone (DPC). The sequence derives from a man aged 18 to 30 with alopecia areata. Some clones in this sample may be carry-over from other donors' samples. The CDR3 loop is CASSLGYRGQLTDTQYF. Here the CDR3 DNA reads TGTGCCAGCAGCTTAGGTTACCGGGGACAACTCACAGATACGCAGTATTTT.